This entry features one T cell receptor beta chain sequence. Treatment given: around 19 received Ad26.COV2.S at low or high dose, single or two shots; roughly five received placebo; per-sample allocation not given. Vaccine and placebo recipients were sampled on day 63 after the first injection. This entry comes from a study of Ad26.COV2.S vaccination and SARS-CoV-2 variants. V trimming: 3 bases; J trimming: 3 bases; junction bases outside the gene matches: 7. Looked up from germline, CDR1 is KGHDR and CDR2 is SFDVKD. The CDR3 has 16 amino acids. Assay used: immunoSEQ multiplex PCR; TCRdb lists only in-frame clones, some missing. The table has 380,000 or so clones, around 89% seen once.

The clonotype comes from a person aged 18-65 years who received the Ad26.COV2.S COVID-19 vaccine or a placebo. The specimen comprised peripheral blood, sampled in a trial of Ad26.COV2.S vaccine versus placebo. The chain combines TRBV24-1 with TRBJ1-5, with TRBD1 matching over 7 bases. DNA for the CDR3: TGTGCCACCAGTGATACGACAGGGTCCCACAATCAGCCCCAGCATTTT. Its translation is CATSDTTGSHNQPQHF.